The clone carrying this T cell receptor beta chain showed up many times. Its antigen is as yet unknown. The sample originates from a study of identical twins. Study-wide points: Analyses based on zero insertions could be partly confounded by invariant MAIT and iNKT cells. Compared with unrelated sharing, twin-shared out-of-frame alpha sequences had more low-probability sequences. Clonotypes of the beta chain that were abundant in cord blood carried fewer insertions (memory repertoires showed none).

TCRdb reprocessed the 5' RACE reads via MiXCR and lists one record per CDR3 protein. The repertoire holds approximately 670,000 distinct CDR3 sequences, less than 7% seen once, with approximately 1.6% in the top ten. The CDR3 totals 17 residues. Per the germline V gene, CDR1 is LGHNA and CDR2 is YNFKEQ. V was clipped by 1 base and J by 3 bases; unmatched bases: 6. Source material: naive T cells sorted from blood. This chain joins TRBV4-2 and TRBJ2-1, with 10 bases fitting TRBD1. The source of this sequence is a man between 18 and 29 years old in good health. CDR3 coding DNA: TGTGCCAGCAGCCAAGTGGTGGGACAGGGGTTCTACAATGAGCAGTTCTTC. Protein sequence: CASSQVVGQGFYNEQFF.